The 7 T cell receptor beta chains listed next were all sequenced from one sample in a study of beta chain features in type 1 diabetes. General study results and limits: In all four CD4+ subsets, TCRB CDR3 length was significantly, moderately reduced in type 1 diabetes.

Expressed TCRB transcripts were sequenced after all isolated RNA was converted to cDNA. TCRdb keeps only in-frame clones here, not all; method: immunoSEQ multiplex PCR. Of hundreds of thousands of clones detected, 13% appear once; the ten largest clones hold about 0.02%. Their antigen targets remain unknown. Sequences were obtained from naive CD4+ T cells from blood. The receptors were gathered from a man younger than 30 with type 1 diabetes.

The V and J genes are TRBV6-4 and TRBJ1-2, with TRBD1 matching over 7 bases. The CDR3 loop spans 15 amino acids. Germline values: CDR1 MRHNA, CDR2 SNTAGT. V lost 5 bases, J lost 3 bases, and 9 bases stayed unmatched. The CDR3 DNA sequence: TGTGCCAGCAGTACCACAGGACAGGCGGACTATGGCTACACCTTC. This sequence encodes CASSTTGQADYGYTF.

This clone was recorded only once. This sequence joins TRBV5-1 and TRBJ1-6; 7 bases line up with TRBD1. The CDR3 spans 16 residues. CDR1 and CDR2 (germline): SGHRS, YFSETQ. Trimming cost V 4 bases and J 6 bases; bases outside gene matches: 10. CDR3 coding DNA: TGCGCCAGCAGCCCCGAGACAGGGTGGGTTAATTCACCCCTCCACTTT. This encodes CASSPETGWVNSPLHF.

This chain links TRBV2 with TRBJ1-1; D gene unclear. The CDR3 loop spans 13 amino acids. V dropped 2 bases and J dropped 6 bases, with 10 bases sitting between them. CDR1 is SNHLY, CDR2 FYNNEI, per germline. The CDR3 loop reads CASSESWTAEAFF. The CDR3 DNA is TGTGCCAGCAGTGAATCCTGGACGGCTGAAGCTTTCTTT.

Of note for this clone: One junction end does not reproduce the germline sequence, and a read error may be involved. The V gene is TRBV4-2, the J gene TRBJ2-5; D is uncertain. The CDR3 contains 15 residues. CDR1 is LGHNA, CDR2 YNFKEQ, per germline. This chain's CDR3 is CASSQEPHAEETQYF. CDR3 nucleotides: TGTGCCAGCAGTCAAGAGCCCCATGCGGAAGAGACCCAGTACTTC.

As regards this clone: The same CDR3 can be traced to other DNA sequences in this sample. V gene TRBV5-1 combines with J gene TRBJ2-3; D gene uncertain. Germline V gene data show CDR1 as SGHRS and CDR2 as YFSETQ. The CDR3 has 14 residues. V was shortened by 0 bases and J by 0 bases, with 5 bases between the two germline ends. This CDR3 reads CASSLALSTDTQYF. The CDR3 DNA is TGCGCCAGCAGCTTGGCACTGAGCACAGATACGCAGTATTTT.

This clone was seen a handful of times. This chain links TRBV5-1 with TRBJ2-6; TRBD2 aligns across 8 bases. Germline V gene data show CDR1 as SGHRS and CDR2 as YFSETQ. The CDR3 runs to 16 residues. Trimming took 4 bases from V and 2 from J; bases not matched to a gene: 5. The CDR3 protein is CASSPAGGAGANVLTF. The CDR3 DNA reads TGCGCCAGCAGCCCCGCGGGGGGCGCTGGGGCCAACGTCCTGACTTTC. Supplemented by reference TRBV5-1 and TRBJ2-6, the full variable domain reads KAGVTQTPRYLIKTRGQQVTLSCSPISGHRSVSWYQQTPGQGLQFLFEYFSETQRNKGNFPGRFSGRQFSNSRSEMNVSTLELGDSALYLCASSPAGGAGANVLTFGAGSRLTVL.

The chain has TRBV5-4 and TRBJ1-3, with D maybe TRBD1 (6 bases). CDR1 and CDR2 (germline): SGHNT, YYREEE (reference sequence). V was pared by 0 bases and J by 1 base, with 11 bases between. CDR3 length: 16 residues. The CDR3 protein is CASSLGGAVSGNTIYF. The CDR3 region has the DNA TGTGCCAGCAGCTTGGGGGGGGCAGTTTCTGGAAACACCATATATTTT.